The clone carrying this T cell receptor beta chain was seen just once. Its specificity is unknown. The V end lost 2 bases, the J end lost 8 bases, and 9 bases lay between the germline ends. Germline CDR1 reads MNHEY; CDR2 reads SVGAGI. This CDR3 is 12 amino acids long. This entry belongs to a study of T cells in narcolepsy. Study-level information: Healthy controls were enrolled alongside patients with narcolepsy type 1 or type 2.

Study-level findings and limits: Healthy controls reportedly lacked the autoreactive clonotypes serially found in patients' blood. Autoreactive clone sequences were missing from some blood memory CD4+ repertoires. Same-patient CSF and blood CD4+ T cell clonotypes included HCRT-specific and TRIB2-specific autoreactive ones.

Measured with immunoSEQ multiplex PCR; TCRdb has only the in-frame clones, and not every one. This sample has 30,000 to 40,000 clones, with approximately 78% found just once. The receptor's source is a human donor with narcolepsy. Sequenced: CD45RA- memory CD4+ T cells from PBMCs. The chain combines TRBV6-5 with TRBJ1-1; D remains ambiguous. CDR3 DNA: TGTGCCAGCAGTTACGCTAAGGGAGAAGCTTTCTTT. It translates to CASSYAKGEAFF.